A selection of T cell receptor beta chains follows, all from one sample in a study of blood T cell repertoires in COVID-19. Repertoires were generated with immunoSEQ multiplex PCR, while TCRdb's copy carries only in-frame clones and drops some. The sample has some 240,000 clones; approximately 80% are singletons. Material: peripheral blood. These receptors were taken from a human donor in a cohort sampled during active COVID-19. CDR3s include the opening cysteine and the closing phenylalanine or tryptophan. A D gene is named only where the DNA matches it firmly. Not all rows give a size; the values are once, few, many and, for expanded clones, a class.

J gene | clone size | V gene | D gene | CDR3 length | CDR3 protein | CDR3 DNA
TRBJ2-6 | NA | TRBV27 | TRBD2 | 17 | CASSPRTGLRGANVLTF | TGTGCCAGCAGCCCTCGGACGGGACTAAGAGGGGCCAACGTCCTGACTTTC
TRBJ1-1 | once | TRBV9 | TRBD1 | 15 | CASSHTGQGDTEAFF | TGTGCCAGCAGCCATACGGGACAGGGGGACACTGAAGCTTTCTTT
TRBJ1-4 | few | TRBV19 | NA | 13 | CASSPTYEGKLFF | TGTGCCAGTAGTCCTACCTATGAGGGAAAACTGTTTTTT
TRBJ1-1 | NA | TRBV28 | NA | 12 | CASSLQNTEAFF | TGTGCCAGCAGTTTACAGAACACTGAAGCTTTCTTT
TRBJ2-5 | NA | TRBV7-9 | TRBD1 | 14 | CASRKRTGGETQYF | TGTGCCAGCAGAAAAAGGACAGGGGGAGAGACCCAGTACTTC
TRBJ2-7 | NA | TRBV11-2 | NA | 14 | CASSLDALLPEQYF | TGTGCCAGCAGCTTAGACGCACTCCTTCCCGAGCAGTACTTC
TRBJ2-3 | once | TRBV18 | NA | 10 | CASSSDTQYF | TGTGCCAGCTCCTCAGATACGCAGTATTTT
TRBJ2-5 | NA | TRBV10-3 | NA | 15 | CAISESGRVGETQYF | TGTGCCATCAGTGAGTCTGGCAGGGTGGGGGAGACCCAGTACTTC
TRBJ1-2 | NA | TRBV5-4 | TRBD1 | 15 | CASSYPGTGAYGYTF | TGTGCCAGCAGCTACCCCGGGACAGGGGCCTATGGCTACACCTTC
TRBJ1-1 | NA | TRBV7-2 | NA | 14 | CASSLVGMNTEAFF | TGTGCCAGCAGCTTAGTGGGCATGAACACTGAAGCTTTCTTT
TRBJ1-6 | NA | TRBV9 | NA | 14 | CASSVGQDNSPLHF | TGTGCCAGCAGCGTGGGGCAGGACAATTCACCCCTCCACTTT
TRBJ1-2 | NA | TRBV11-2 | NA | 12 | CASSLEMEGYTF | TGTGCCAGCAGCTTAGAGATGGAGGGCTACACCTTC
TRBJ2-1 | NA | TRBV13 | TRBD2 | 15 | CASRQLADAYNEQFF | TGTGCCAGCAGACAACTAGCGGATGCTTACAATGAGCAGTTCTTC
TRBJ2-1 | NA | TRBV5-1 | TRBD1 | 16 | CASSLADRGVYNEQFF | TGCGCCAGCAGCTTGGCGGACAGGGGTGTTTACAATGAGCAGTTCTTC
TRBJ1-2 | NA | TRBV5-1 | TRBD1 | 13 | CASSRDSYYGYTF | TGCGCCAGCAGCCGGGACAGCTACTATGGCTACACCTTC
TRBJ2-5 | many | TRBV21-1 | NA | 16 | CASSSVLGTGAETQYF | TGTGCCAGCAGCTCTGTACTCGGGACAGGGGCCGAGACCCAGTACTTC
TRBJ2-1 | NA | TRBV5-1 | NA | 14 | CASSLAVRDNEQFF | TGCGCCAGCAGCTTGGCCGTAAGAGACAATGAGCAGTTCTTC
TRBJ1-2 | NA | TRBV2 | TRBD1 | 14 | CASSLYGTGFGYTF | TGTGCCAGCAGTCTCTACGGGACAGGGTTCGGCTACACCTTC
TRBJ1-4 | NA | TRBV7-2 | NA | 14 | CASSPDTQNEKLFF | TGTGCCAGCAGCCCGGACACGCAAAATGAAAAACTGTTTTTT
TRBJ1-1 | NA | TRBV3-1/TRBV3-2 | NA | 15 | CASSQAAQVATEAFF | TGTGCCAGCAGCCAAGCTGCGCAGGTTGCCACTGAAGCTTTCTTT
TRBJ1-6 | NA | TRBV5-4 | NA | 15 | CASSLEQTYNSPLHF | TGTGCCAGCAGCTTGGAACAGACCTATAATTCACCCCTCCACTTT
TRBJ2-1 | NA | TRBV2 | TRBD1 | 12 | CASSDSDRIQFF | TGTGCCAGCAGTGATTCGGACAGGATCCAGTTCTTC
TRBJ1-2 | NA | TRBV5-1 | NA | 16 | CASSLTTRDTDNGYTF | TGCGCCAGCAGCCTAACCACCCGGGACACGGATAATGGCTACACCTTC
TRBJ1-4 | NA | TRBV27 | NA | 16 | CASSPGGAGRIEKLFF | TGTGCCAGCAGCCCCGGGGGGGCAGGCAGGATAGAAAAACTGTTTTTT
TRBJ1-6 | NA | TRBV6-6 | TRBD1 | 16 | CASSYRGDRGQSPLHF | TGTGCCAGCAGTTATCGGGGCGACAGGGGGCAATCACCCCTCCACTTT
TRBJ2-7 | once | TRBV20-1 | NA | 14 | CSASNTAEGNEQYF | TGCAGTGCTAGTAATACGGCGGAGGGGAACGAGCAGTACTTC
TRBJ2-7 | NA | TRBV3-1/TRBV3-2 | NA | 17 | CASSQGAGVNWSYEQYF | TGTGCCAGCAGCCAAGGGGCAGGGGTGAATTGGTCCTACGAGCAGTACTTC
TRBJ2-3 | NA | TRBV21-1 | NA | 17 | CASSTQSLVLFTDTQYF | TGTGCCAGCAGCACCCAGTCCCTAGTGTTGTTCACAGATACGCAGTATTTT
TRBJ1-2 | NA | TRBV27 | TRBD1 | 12 | CERQGENYGYTF | TGCGAAAGGCAGGGGGAAAACTATGGCTACACCTTC
TRBJ2-7 | many | TRBV10-3 | TRBD1 | 13 | CAIRTGTGREQYF | TGTGCCATCAGGACCGGGACAGGGCGCGAGCAGTACTTC
TRBJ2-7 | NA | TRBV4-2 | TRBD2 | 14 | CASSFRLAGYEQYF | TGTGCCAGCAGCTTCCGACTAGCGGGCTACGAGCAGTACTTC
TRBJ2-7 | NA | TRBV19 | NA | 15 | CASSITGSGTYEQYF | TGTGCCAGTAGTATAACAGGGTCGGGCACCTACGAGCAGTACTTC
TRBJ2-2 | many | TRBV27 | NA | 15 | CASSLSKRSTGELFF | TGTGCCAGCAGTTTATCGAAGAGGTCAACCGGGGAGCTGTTTTTT
TRBJ1-1 | many | TRBV11-3 | TRBD1 | 13 | CASSLDRATEAFF | TGTGCCAGCAGCCTGGACAGGGCAACTGAAGCTTTCTTT
TRBJ1-1 | NA | TRBV12-3/TRBV12-4 | NA | 13 | CASSPLVPTGAFF | TGTGCCAGCAGTCCCCTGGTCCCGACGGGGGCTTTCTTT
TRBJ1-3 | NA | TRBV3-1/TRBV3-2 | NA | 18 | CASSQRGPGKVWGNTIYF | TGTGCCAGCAGCCAACGCGGTCCAGGGAAGGTATGGGGAAACACCATATATTTT
TRBJ2-3 | NA | TRBV19 | TRBD1 | 14 | CASTADRVTDTQYF | TGTGCCAGTACCGCGGACAGGGTCACAGATACGCAGTATTTT
TRBJ1-3 | once | TRBV7-2 | NA | 15 | CASSERRGTGNTIYF | TGTGCCAGCAGCGAACGCAGGGGAACTGGAAACACCATATATTTT
TRBJ2-7 | few | TRBV21-1 | NA | 13 | CASSKVTDPEQYF | TGTGCCAGCAGCAAAGTTACAGACCCGGAGCAGTACTTC
TRBJ2-6 | NA | TRBV3-1/TRBV3-2 | NA | 17 | CASSQVRLASGANVLTF | TGTGCCAGCAGCCAAGTTCGGTTAGCCTCTGGGGCCAACGTCCTGACTTTC
TRBJ1-2 | few | TRBV30 | NA | 13 | CAWRADIHYGYTF | TGTGCCTGGAGGGCAGACATACACTATGGCTACACCTTC
TRBJ2-1 | NA | TRBV6-1 | TRBD2 | 17 | CASSEFGTSGSNNEQFF | TGTGCCAGCAGTGAATTCGGGACTAGCGGGAGTAACAATGAGCAGTTCTTC
TRBJ1-4 | NA | TRBV7-2 | NA | 15 | CASSPQGPGGEKLFF | TGTGCCAGCAGCCCACAGGGTCCGGGTGGTGAAAAACTGTTTTTT
TRBJ2-7 | few | TRBV15 | NA | 14 | CATSSPQAAHEQYF | TGTGCCACCAGCAGCCCCCAAGCGGCCCACGAGCAGTACTTC
TRBJ1-2 | NA | TRBV6-5 | TRBD1 | 16 | CASSYSGTERIYGYTF | TGTGCCAGCAGTTACTCCGGGACAGAGAGAATCTATGGCTACACCTTC
TRBJ2-7 | NA | TRBV11-2 | TRBD1 | 16 | CASSLDWRTGSYEQYF | TGTGCCAGCAGCTTAGATTGGCGGACAGGGAGCTACGAGCAGTACTTC
TRBJ1-6 | NA | TRBV7-6 | NA | 15 | CASSPSGTGNSPLHF | TGTGCCAGCAGTCCCTCGGGAACCGGGAATTCACCCCTCCACTTT
TRBJ2-2 | NA | TRBV10-3 | NA | 16 | CAISGRSDLNTGELFF | TGTGCCATCAGCGGCCGGAGCGACCTGAACACCGGGGAGCTGTTTTTT
TRBJ2-2 | few | TRBV27 | TRBD2 | 15 | CASSPTRTSSGELFF | TGTGCCAGCAGTCCCACTCGGACTAGTTCCGGGGAGCTGTTTTTT
TRBJ2-3 | NA | TRBV7-9 | NA | 14 | CASSLRGLGDTQYF | TGTGCCAGCAGCTTAAGGGGATTAGGGGATACGCAGTATTTT
TRBJ1-1 | NA | TRBV2 | NA | 11 | CATRQNTEAFF | TGTGCCACCAGACAGAACACTGAAGCTTTCTTT
TRBJ2-5 | once | TRBV27 | NA | 16 | CASRIFGGGGGETQYF | TGTGCCTCAAGAATCTTCGGGGGAGGGGGTGGAGAGACCCAGTACTTC
TRBJ2-1 | NA | TRBV10-3 | TRBD2 | 14 | CAIMASGRDNEQFF | TGTGCCATCATGGCAAGCGGGAGGGACAATGAGCAGTTCTTC
TRBJ1-2 | NA | TRBV25-1 | TRBD1 | 12 | CASSIGGGGYTF | TGTGCCAGCAGTATAGGGGGCGGTGGCTACACCTTC
TRBJ2-1 | NA | TRBV12-3/TRBV12-4 | NA | 13 | CASKQLGYNEQFF | TGTGCCAGCAAACAGCTCGGCTACAATGAGCAGTTCTTC
TRBJ2-1 | NA | TRBV14 | NA | 14 | CASSPSLSVNEQFF | TGTGCCAGCAGCCCCTCTTTAAGCGTAAATGAGCAGTTCTTC
TRBJ1-4 | few | TRBV4-3 | TRBD1 | 15 | CASSHNRGHNEKLFF | TGCGCCAGCAGCCATAACAGGGGCCATAATGAAAAACTGTTTTTT